The present T cell receptor (beta chain) was sequenced within a study of CD8 T cells in Susac syndrome. About the research overall: Within the sequenced Susac syndrome patient group, six exhibited active disease and about eight were in remission.

This CDR3 has 16 residues. CDR1 GTSNPN and CDR2 SVGIG come from the germline V gene (reference sequence). Trimming took 0 bases from V and 6 from J; bases not matched to a gene: 8. Overall study findings and caveats: The CD4+ T cell repertoires in Susac syndrome did not show any clonal expansion.

Regarding this clonotype: Its antigen is unknown.

TEMRA cells were FACS-enriched, with CD8+ and CD4+ T cells isolated negatively. The authors reverse transcribed roughly 0.5 to 1 ug RNA with random hexamers. TCRdb reprocessed the immunoSEQ multiplex PCR reads via MiXCR and lists one record per CDR3 protein. The table includes around 170,000 distinct CDR3 sequences, under 97% detected once. The chain employs TRBV30 and TRBJ2-1; 10 nucleotides match TRBD2. The specimen was CD4+ T cells from PBMCs. This TCR derives from a human donor with Susac syndrome. CDR3 in amino acids: CAWSVGLAGVSNEQFF. The CDR3 coding sequence is TGTGCCTGGAGTGTAGGGCTAGCGGGGGTTAGCAATGAGCAGTTCTTC.